This T cell receptor beta chain comes out of a study of shared clonotypes between healthy human individuals. General study points: Some clonotypes were shared by all four sorted-subset donors, while others were not shared. The non-shared ones had lower generation probabilities than the shared ones.

All participating donors were Caucasian adults from Nashville, Tennessee. V lost 6 bases, J lost 4 bases, and 7 bases stayed unmatched. From germline, CDR1 is MDHEN and CDR2 SYDVKM. The CDR3 covers 15 residues. Several immunoSEQ 96-well plates shared each subset's DNA, each plate a replicate. Data came from immunoSEQ multiplex PCR; TCRdb stores just in-frame clones and leaves some out. The data hold roughly 2.2 million clones, with 80% to 95% observed a single time. Concerning this clone itself: Antigen specificity is unknown.

The receptor was derived from a man younger than 35 in good health. Some clones in this sample may be carry-over from other donors' samples. Specimen: naive CD4+ T cells from PBMCs. Subset noted: CD45RA+ positively selected. The chain is built from TRBV28 and TRBJ2-2, with 8 bases identical to TRBD1. In nucleotides, the CDR3 is TGTGCCAGCAGCGCCCAACAGGGGGGCACCGGGGAGCTGTTTTTT. Translation gives CASSAQQGGTGELFF.